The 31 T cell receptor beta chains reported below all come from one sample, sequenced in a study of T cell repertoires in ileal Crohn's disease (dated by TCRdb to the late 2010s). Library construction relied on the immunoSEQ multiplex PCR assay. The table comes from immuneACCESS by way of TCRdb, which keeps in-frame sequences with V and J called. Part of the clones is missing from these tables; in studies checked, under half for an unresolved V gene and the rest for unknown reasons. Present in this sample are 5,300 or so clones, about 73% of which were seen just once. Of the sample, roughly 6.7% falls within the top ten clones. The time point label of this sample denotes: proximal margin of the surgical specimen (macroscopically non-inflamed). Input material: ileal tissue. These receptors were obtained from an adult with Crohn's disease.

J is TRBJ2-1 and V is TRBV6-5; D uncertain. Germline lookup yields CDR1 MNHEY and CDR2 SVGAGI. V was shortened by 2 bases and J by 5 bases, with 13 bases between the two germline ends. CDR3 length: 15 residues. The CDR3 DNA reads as TGTGCCAGCAGTTACGGGAAACAGTCTCACAATGAGCAGTTCTTC. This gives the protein CASSYGKQSHNEQFF.

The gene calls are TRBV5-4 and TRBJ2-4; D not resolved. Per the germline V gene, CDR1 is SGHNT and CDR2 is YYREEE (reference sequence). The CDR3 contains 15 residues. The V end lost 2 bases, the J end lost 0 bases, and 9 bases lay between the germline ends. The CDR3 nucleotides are TGTGCCAGCAGCTTATATCAGGAAGCCAAAAACATTCAGTACTTC. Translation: CASSLYQEAKNIQYF.

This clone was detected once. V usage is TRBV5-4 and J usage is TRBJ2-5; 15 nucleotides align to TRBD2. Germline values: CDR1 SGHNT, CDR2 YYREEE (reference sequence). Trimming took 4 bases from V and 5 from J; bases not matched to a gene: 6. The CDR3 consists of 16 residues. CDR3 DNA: TGTGCCAGCAGCCGGACTAGCGGGGGGGCCGGTGAGACCCAGTACTTC. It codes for CASSRTSGGAGETQYF.

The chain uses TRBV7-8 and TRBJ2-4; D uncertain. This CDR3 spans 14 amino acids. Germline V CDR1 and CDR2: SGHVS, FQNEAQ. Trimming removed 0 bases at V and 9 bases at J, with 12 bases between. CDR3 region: CASSLAPGPTIQYF. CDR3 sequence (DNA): TGTGCCAGCAGCTTAGCGCCCGGGCCGACCATTCAGTACTTC.

CDR3 residues: CASSLGTSGMSEQFF. In nucleotides, the CDR3 is TGCGCCAGCAGCCTGGGGACTAGCGGGATGAGTGAGCAGTTCTTC. The chain is built from TRBV5-1 and TRBJ2-1; the match to TRBD2 covers 13 bases. The CDR3 consists of 15 residues. Germline trimming cut 4 bases from V and 9 bases from J; bases unmatched to any gene: 7. CDR1 is SGHRS and CDR2 is YFSETQ in the germline V gene. The full variable domain, in which reference TRBV5-1 and TRBJ2-1 provide the parts outside the CDR3, is KAGVTQTPRYLIKTRGQQVTLSCSPISGHRSVSWYQQTPGQGLQFLFEYFSETQRNKGNFPGRFSGRQFSNSRSEMNVSTLELGDSALYLCASSLGTSGMSEQFFGPGTRLTVL.

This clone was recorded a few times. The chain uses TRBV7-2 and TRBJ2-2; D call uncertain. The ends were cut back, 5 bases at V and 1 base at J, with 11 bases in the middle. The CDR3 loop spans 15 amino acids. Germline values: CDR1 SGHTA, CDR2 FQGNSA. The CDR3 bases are TGTGCCAGCAGCCCGACGGCTATGAACACCGGGGAGCTGTTTTTT. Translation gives CASSPTAMNTGELFF.

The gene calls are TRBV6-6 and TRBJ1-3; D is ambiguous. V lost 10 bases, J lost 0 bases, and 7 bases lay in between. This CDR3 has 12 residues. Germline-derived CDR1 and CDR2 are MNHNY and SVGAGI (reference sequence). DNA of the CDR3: TGTGCCACCTTGAGCTCTGGAAACACCATATATTTT. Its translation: CATLSSGNTIYF.

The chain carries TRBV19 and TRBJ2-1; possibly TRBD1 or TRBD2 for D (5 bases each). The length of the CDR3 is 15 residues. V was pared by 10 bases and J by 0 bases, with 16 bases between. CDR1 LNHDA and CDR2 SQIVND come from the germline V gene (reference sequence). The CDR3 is CATHPPGSSYNEQFF. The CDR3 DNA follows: TGTGCCACCCACCCCCCAGGGAGCTCCTACAATGAGCAGTTCTTC.

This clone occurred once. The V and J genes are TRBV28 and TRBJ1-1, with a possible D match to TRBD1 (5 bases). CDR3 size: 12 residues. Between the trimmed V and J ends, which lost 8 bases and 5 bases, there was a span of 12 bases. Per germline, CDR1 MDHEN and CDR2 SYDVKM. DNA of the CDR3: TGTGCCAGCGGGACGGGGTGGACTGAAGCTTTCTTT. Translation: CASGTGWTEAFF.

The CDR3 nucleotides read TGTGCCAGCAGCTTAACCTACGAGCAGTACTTC. Translated: CASSLTYEQYF. The chain uses TRBV11-2 and TRBJ2-7; D is unresolved. Trimming pared 2 bases from V and 2 bases from J, leaving 1 base between. The CDR3 is 11 residues long. Per germline, CDR1 SGHAT and CDR2 FQNNGV.

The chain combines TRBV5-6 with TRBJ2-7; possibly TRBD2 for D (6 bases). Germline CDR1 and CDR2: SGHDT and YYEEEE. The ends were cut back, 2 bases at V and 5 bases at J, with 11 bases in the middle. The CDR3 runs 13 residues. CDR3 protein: CASSLRGGDEQYF. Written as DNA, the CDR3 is TGTGCCAGCAGCTTACGGGGAGGCGACGAGCAGTACTTC.

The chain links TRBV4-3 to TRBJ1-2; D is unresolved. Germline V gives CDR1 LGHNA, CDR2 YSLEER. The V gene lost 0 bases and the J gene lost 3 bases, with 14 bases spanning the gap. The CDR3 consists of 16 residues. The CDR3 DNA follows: TGCGCCAGCAGCCAAGATCGTGCTATCAGAGACTATGGCTACACCTTC. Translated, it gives CASSQDRAIRDYGYTF.

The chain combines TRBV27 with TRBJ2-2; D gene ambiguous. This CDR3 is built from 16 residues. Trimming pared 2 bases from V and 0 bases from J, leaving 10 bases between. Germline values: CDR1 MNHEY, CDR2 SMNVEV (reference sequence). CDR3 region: CASSLLSDSNTGELFF. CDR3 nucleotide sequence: TGTGCCAGCAGTTTACTGTCAGACTCGAACACCGGGGAGCTGTTTTTT.

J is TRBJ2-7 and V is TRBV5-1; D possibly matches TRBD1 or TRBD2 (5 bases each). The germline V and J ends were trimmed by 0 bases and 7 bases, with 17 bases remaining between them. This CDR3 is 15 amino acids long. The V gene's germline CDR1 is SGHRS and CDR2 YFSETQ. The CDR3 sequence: CASSLGDAVATEQYF. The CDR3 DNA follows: TGCGCCAGCAGCTTGGGGGACGCCGTCGCTACGGAGCAGTACTTC.

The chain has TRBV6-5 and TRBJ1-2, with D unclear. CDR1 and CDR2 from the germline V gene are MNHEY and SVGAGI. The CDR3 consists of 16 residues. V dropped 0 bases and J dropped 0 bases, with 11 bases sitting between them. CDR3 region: CASSYSGQRANYGYTF. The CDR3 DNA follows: TGTGCCAGCAGTTACTCAGGTCAGAGAGCTAACTATGGCTACACCTTC.

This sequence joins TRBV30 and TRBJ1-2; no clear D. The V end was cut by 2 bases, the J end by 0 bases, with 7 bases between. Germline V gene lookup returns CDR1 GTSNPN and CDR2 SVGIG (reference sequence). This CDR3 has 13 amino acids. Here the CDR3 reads CAWSPGTNYGYTF. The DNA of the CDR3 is TGTGCCTGGAGTCCTGGGACTAACTATGGCTACACCTTC.

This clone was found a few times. Written as DNA, the CDR3 is TGTGCCAGCTCCCACTGGACGGATGGCTACACCTTC. This codes for CASSHWTDGYTF. The J gene is TRBJ1-2, the V gene TRBV18, with unresolved D. CDR3 length: 12 amino acids. Germline CDR1 KGHSH, CDR2 LQKENI. The V and J ends lost 6 bases and 6 bases respectively, with 11 bases between them.

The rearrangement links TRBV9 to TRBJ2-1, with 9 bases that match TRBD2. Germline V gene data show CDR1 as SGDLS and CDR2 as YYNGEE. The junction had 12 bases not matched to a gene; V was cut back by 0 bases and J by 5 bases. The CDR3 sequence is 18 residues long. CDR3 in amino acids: CASSVDLSGGGAHNEQFF. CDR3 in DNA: TGTGCCAGCAGCGTAGATCTCTCTGGCGGGGGGGCCCACAATGAGCAGTTCTTC.

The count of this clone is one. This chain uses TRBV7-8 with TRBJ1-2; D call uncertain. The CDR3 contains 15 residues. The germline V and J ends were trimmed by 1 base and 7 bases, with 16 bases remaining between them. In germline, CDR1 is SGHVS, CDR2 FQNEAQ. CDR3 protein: CASSLEVWGERGYTF. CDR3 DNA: TGTGCCAGCAGCTTAGAGGTCTGGGGTGAGCGTGGCTACACCTTC.

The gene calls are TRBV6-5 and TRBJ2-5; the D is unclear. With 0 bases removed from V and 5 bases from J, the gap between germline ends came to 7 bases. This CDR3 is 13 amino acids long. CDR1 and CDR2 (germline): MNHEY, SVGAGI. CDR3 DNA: TGTGCCAGCAGTTACTCGGGGTGGGAGACCCAGTACTTC. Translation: CASSYSGWETQYF.

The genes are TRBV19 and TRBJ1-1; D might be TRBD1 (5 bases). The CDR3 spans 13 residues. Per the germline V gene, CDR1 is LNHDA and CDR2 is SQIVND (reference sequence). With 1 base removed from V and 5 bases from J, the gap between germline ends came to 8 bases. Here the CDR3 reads CASSIGEGTEAFF. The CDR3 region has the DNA TGTGCCAGTAGTATAGGTGAGGGGACTGAAGCTTTCTTT.

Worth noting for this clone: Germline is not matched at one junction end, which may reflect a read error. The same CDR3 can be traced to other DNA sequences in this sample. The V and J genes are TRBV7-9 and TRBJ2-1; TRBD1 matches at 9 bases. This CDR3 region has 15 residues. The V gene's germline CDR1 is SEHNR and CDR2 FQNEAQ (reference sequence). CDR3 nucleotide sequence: TGTGCTAGCAGCCGGAGGGACAGGGCAGGCAATGAGCAGTTCTTC. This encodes CASSRRDRAGNEQFF. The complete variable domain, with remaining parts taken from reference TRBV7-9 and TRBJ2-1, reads DTGVSQNPRHKITKRGQNVTFRCDPISEHNRLYWYRQTLGQGPEFLTYFQNEAQLEKSRLLSDRFSAERPKGSFSTLEIQRTEQGDSAMYLCASSRRDRAGNEQFFGPGTRLTVL.

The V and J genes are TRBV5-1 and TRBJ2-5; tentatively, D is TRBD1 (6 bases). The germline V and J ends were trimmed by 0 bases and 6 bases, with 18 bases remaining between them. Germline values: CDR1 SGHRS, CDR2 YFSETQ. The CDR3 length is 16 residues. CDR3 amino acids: CASSLAAAVGGKTQYF. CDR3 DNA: TGCGCCAGCAGCTTGGCGGCCGCGGTAGGGGGAAAGACCCAGTACTTC.

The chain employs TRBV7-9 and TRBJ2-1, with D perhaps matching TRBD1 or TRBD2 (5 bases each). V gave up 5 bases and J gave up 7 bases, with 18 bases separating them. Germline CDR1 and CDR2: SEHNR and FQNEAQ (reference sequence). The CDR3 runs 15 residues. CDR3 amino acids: CASSPPGPLGNEQFF. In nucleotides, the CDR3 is TGTGCCAGCAGCCCACCGGGACCCTTAGGGAATGAGCAGTTCTTC.

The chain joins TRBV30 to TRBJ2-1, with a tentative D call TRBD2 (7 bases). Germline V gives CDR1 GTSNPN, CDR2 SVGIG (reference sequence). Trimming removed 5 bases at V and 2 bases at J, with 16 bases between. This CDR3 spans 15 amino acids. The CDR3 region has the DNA TGTGCCTGGTCGCGGGGGCTCCTTGCCTACAATGAGCAGTTCTTC. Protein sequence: CAWSRGLLAYNEQFF.

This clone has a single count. The CDR3 reads CAWSVPSRETQYF. CDR3 nucleotide sequence: TGTGCCTGGAGTGTACCGAGCCGGGAGACCCAGTACTTC. The chain joins TRBV30 to TRBJ2-5, with D unclear. This CDR3 comprises 13 residues. Trimming removed 0 bases at V and 5 bases at J, with 10 bases between. Germline loops: CDR1 GTSNPN, CDR2 SVGIG (reference sequence).

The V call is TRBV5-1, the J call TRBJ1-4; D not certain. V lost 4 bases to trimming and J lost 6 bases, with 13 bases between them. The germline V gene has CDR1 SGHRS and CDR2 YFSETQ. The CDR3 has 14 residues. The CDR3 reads CASSVQYRDEKLFF. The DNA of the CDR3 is TGCGCCAGCAGCGTACAGTACCGAGATGAAAAACTGTTTTTT. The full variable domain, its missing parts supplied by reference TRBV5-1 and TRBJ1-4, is KAGVTQTPRYLIKTRGQQVTLSCSPISGHRSVSWYQQTPGQGLQFLFEYFSETQRNKGNFPGRFSGRQFSNSRSEMNVSTLELGDSALYLCASSVQYRDEKLFFGSGTQLSVL.

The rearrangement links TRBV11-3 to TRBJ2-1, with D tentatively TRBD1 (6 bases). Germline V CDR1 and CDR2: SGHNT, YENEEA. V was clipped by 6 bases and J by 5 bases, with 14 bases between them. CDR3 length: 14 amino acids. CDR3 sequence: CASSQGTVNNEQFF. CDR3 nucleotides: TGTGCCAGCAGTCAGGGGACGGTGAACAATGAGCAGTTCTTC.

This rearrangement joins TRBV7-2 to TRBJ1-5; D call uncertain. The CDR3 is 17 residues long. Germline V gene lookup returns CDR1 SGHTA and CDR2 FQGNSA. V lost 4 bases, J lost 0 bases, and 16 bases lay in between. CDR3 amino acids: CASSYLAGAYSNQPQHF. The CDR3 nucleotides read TGTGCCAGCAGCTACCTTGCAGGCGCCTATAGCAATCAGCCCCAGCATTTT. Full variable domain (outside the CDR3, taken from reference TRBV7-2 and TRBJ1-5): GAGVSQSPSNKVTEKGKDVELRCDPISGHTALYWYRQSLGQGLEFLIYFQGNSAPDKSGLPSDRFSAERTGGSVSTLTIQRTQQEDSAVYLCASSYLAGAYSNQPQHFGDGTRLSIL.

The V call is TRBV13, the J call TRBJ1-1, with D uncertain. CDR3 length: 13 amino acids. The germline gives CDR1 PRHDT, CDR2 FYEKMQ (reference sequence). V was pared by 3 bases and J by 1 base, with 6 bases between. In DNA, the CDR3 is TGTGCCAGCAGCTTTCAATGGAACACTGAAGCTTTCTTT. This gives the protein CASSFQWNTEAFF.

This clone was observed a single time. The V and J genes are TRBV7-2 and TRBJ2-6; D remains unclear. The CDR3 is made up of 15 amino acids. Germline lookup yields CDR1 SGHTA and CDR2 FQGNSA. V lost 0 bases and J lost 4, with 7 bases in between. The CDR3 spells CASSLARLGANVLTF. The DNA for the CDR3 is TGTGCCAGCAGCTTAGCGCGGTTGGGGGCCAACGTCCTGACTTTC.